This passage covers 17 T cell receptor beta chains from one sample sequenced in a study of T cell changes during pregnancy in multiple sclerosis. The repertoire was sequenced with immunoSEQ multiplex PCR; TCRdb's copy has only in-frame clones and lacks some. Of tens of thousands of clones in the sample, about nine tenths were seen once. This sample comprised peripheral blood, obtained after pregnancy. These receptors all come from a female donor in good health, enrolled as a control in a pregnancy study.

This clone has a single count. The chain joins TRBV6-5 to TRBJ2-5; TRBD2 matches at 11 bases. J gave up 6 bases and V 7 bases, and 10 bases lay outside the gene matches. CDR3 size: 15 residues. The germline V gene has CDR1 MNHEY and CDR2 SVGAGI. In DNA form, the CDR3 reads TGTGCCAGCAAGATAGCGGGGGGGCCCGAGAAGACCCAGTACTTC. This codes for CASKIAGGPEKTQYF.

Turning to this clone: The junction departs from the called germline gene at one end, perhaps through a read error. The sample carries other DNA sequences with the same CDR3. The chain employs TRBV6-1 and TRBJ2-7, with TRBD1 matching 7 bases. Per germline, CDR1 MNHNS and CDR2 SASEGT. The CDR3 is 12 residues long. DNA of the CDR3: TGCGCCAGCTGGGACAGTCCCTACGAGCAGTACTTC. Its protein is CASWDSPYEQYF.

V is TRBV7-9 and J is TRBJ2-6; D gene unclear. The V and J ends lost 4 bases and 0 bases respectively, with 10 bases between them. CDR1 and CDR2 from the germline V gene are SEHNR and FQNEAQ (reference sequence). This CDR3 comprises 16 residues. Here the CDR3 reads CASSSASPSGANVLTF. The DNA for the CDR3 is TGTGCCAGCAGCTCCGCGTCTCCCTCTGGGGCCAACGTCCTGACTTTC.

The chain has TRBV27 and TRBJ2-2; TRBD1 is a possible D gene (5 bases). Trimming took off 3 bases at V and 0 bases at J, with 8 bases between the two ends. Per germline, CDR1 MNHEY and CDR2 SMNVEV (reference sequence). The CDR3 consists of 15 residues. The CDR3 nucleotides read TGTGCCAGCAGTTTGAGCAGGGCGAACACCGGGGAGCTGTTTTTT. This translates into CASSLSRANTGELFF.

The chain joins TRBV6-5 to TRBJ2-7; 10 nucleotides agree with TRBD1. This CDR3 has 15 amino acids. The germline V gene encodes CDR1 MNHEY and CDR2 SVGAGI. Trimming cost V 6 bases and J 11 bases; bases outside gene matches: 16. CDR3 sequence reads: CASSSTGTGVLPEYF. The CDR3 nucleotides are TGTGCCAGCAGCTCTACCGGGACAGGGGTACTGCCGGAGTACTTC.

The chain couples TRBV5-1 to TRBJ1-1; 8 nucleotides line up with TRBD1. After removal of 1 base from V and 5 bases from J, the junction contained 4 bases not matched to a gene. The CDR3 consists of 14 residues. Looked up from germline, CDR1 is SGHRS and CDR2 is YFSETQ. Here the CDR3 reads CASSLQGARTEAFF. The DNA for the CDR3 is TGCGCCAGCAGCTTGCAGGGGGCGAGGACTGAAGCTTTCTTT.

This clone occurred once. This sequence joins TRBV4-3 and TRBJ2-1; D gene uncertain. This CDR3 has 16 residues. V lost 1 base and J 2 bases, leaving 12 bases between the germline ends. Germline V lookup: CDR1 LGHNA, CDR2 YSLEER. CDR3 amino acids: CASSQVGTATYNEQFF. The CDR3 DNA reads as TGCGCCAGCAGCCAAGTTGGTACAGCTACCTACAATGAGCAGTTCTTC.

Here the CDR3 reads CASSLGGWGQSGDTQYF. DNA of the CDR3: TGCGCCAGCAGCCTTGGGGGATGGGGGCAATCCGGAGATACGCAGTATTTT. V usage is TRBV4-3 and J usage is TRBJ2-3; possibly TRBD1 for D (6 bases). The germline V gene encodes CDR1 LGHNA and CDR2 YSLEER. Trimming shortened V by 4 bases and J by 5 bases, and 22 bases separated the two germline ends. The CDR3 is made up of 17 amino acids.

This clone was recorded only once. The rearrangement joins TRBV5-1 to TRBJ2-1, with TRBD1 identical over 9 bases. Germline CDR1 reads SGHRS; CDR2 reads YFSETQ. V dropped 3 bases and J dropped 9; count of bases not matched to a gene: 7. The CDR3 totals 14 residues. The CDR3 coding sequence is TGCGCCAGCAGCTCGGACAGGGGTAGTATTGAGCAGTTCTTC. Translating gives CASSSDRGSIEQFF.

The V gene is TRBV7-3, the J gene TRBJ2-1, with 7 bases identical to TRBD1. CDR1 and CDR2 from the germline V gene are SGHTA and FQGTGA. The CDR3 spans 13 residues. Trimming cost V 10 bases and J 5 bases; bases outside gene matches: 8. Written as DNA, the CDR3 is TGTGCCACACGACAGGGAAAAAACAATGAGCAGTTCTTC. This encodes CATRQGKNNEQFF.

The CDR3 bases are TGTGCCAGCAGTATTGGAGGGGAAGCTTTCTTT. Its protein is CASSIGGEAFF. V usage is TRBV11-2 and J usage is TRBJ1-1; D is unresolved. The germline V gene encodes CDR1 SGHAT and CDR2 FQNNGV. The V end was cut by 6 bases, the J end by 8 bases, with 10 bases between. The length of the CDR3 is 11 residues.

V and J are TRBV7-3 and TRBJ2-3; the match to TRBD2 covers 9 bases. Germline lookup yields CDR1 SGHTA and CDR2 FQGTGA. This CDR3 spans 15 amino acids. V was pared by 3 bases and J by 4 bases, with 5 bases of the junction left unmatched. CDR3 residues: CASSFAGGPADTQYF. The CDR3 DNA is TGTGCCAGCAGCTTCGCGGGGGGGCCAGCAGATACGCAGTATTTT.

About this clone: Other nucleotide sequences in the sample specify the same CDR3. The V call is TRBV11-3, the J call TRBJ2-3, with D possibly matching TRBD2 (6 bases). The germline V and J ends were trimmed by 5 bases and 2 bases, with 8 bases remaining between them. Germline V gene data show CDR1 as SGHNT and CDR2 as YENEEA. The CDR3 is 13 residues long. CDR3 region: CASSRDSTDTQYF. In DNA, the CDR3 is TGTGCCAGCAGCCGGGACTCCACAGATACGCAGTATTTT.

The CDR3: CASSPRLGDRGIPEAFF. The DNA of the CDR3 is TGTGCCAGCAGCCCGAGGCTCGGGGACAGGGGGATACCTGAAGCTTTCTTT. The rearrangement links TRBV7-9 to TRBJ1-1; 11 bases line up with TRBD1. From germline, CDR1 is SEHNR and CDR2 FQNEAQ (reference sequence). V shed 5 bases, J shed 6 bases, and the junction held 14 bases outside the gene matches. The CDR3 runs to 17 residues.

The rearrangement uses TRBV2 and TRBJ1-1; tentatively, D is TRBD1 (5 bases). Trimming cost V 10 bases and J 5 bases, with 17 bases left between them. The germline V gene encodes CDR1 SNHLY and CDR2 FYNNEI. This CDR3 has 13 residues. The CDR3 reads CATLKEGWTEAFF. The CDR3 nucleotides read TGTGCCACCTTAAAGGAGGGGTGGACTGAAGCTTTCTTT.

The chain couples TRBV28 to TRBJ1-2, with D perhaps matching TRBD1 (6 bases). The CDR3 is made up of 14 amino acids. Germline V gene sequence: CDR1 MDHEN, CDR2 SYDVKM. V was cut by 5 bases and J by 4 bases, with 14 bases left in between. The CDR3 region is CASSPSGTLYGYTF. CDR3 sequence (DNA): TGTGCCAGCAGTCCCTCCGGGACACTCTATGGCTACACCTTC.

V is TRBV6-1 and J is TRBJ2-7, with D possibly TRBD1 on 5 matching bases. Looked up from germline, CDR1 is MNHNS and CDR2 is SASEGT. The CDR3 totals 15 residues. Trimming shortened V by 1 base and J by 7 bases, and 17 bases separated the two germline ends. The CDR3 sequence is CASSEVRQPVVEQYF. In DNA, the CDR3 is TGTGCCAGCAGTGAAGTAAGACAGCCCGTAGTAGAGCAGTACTTC.